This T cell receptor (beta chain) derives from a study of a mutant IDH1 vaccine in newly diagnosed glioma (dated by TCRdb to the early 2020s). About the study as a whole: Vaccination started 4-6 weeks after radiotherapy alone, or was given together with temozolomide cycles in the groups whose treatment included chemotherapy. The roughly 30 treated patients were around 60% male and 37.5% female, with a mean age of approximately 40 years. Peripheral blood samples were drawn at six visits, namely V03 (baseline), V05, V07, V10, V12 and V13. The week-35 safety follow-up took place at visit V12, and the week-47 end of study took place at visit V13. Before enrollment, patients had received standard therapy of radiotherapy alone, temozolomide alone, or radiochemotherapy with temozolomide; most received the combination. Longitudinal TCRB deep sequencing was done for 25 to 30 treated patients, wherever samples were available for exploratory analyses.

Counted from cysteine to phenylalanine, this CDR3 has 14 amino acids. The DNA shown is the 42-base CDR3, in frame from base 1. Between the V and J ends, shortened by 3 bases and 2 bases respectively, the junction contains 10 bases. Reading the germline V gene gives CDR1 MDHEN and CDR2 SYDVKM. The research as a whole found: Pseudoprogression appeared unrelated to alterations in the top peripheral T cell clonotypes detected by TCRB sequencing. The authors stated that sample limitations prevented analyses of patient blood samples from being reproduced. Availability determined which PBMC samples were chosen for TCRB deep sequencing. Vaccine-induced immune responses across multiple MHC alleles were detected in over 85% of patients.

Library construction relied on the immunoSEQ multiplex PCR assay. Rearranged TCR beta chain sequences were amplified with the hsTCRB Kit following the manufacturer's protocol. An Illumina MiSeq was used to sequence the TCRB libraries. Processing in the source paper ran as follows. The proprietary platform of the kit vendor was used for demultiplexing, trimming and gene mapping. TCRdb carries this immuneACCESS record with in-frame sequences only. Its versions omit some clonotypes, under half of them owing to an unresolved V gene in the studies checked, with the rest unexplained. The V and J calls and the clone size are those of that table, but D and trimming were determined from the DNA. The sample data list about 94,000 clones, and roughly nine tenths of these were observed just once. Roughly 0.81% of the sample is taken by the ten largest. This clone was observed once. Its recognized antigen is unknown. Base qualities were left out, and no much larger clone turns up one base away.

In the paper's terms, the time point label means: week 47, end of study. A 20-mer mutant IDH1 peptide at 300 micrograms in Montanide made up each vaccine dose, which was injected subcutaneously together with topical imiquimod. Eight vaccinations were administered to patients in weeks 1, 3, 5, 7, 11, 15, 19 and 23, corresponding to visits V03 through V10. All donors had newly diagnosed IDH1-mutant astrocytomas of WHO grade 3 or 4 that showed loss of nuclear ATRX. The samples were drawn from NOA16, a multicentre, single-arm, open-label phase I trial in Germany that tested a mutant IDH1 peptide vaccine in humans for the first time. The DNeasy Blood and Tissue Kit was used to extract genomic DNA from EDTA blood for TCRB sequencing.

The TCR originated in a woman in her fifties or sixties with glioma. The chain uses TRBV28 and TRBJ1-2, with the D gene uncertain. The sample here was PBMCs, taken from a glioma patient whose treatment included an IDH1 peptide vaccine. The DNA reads TGTGCCAGCAGTTTGCGTACAGCAAACTATGGCTACACCTTC. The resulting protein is CASSLRTANYGYTF.